The T cell receptor beta chain described here comes from a study of T cells in Graves' hyperthyroidism and ophthalmopathy. TCR beta CDR3 sequences were amplified from RNA transcripts. The TCR CDR3 first-round RT-PCR relied on the HTBI primer set. Each CDR3 protein gets one entry after TCRdb re-called the multiplex PCR reads with MiXCR. Here the sample spans about 360,000 distinct CDR3 sequences, roughly 25% being singletons. Germline CDR1 MNHNS, CDR2 SASEGT. This CDR3 has 16 amino acids. Trimming removed 1 base from V and 2 bases from J, with 12 bases in between. It was considered stable Graves' hyperthyroidism when ophthalmopathy did not progress within 18 months. Hyperthyroidism had been newly diagnosed in patients aged 18 to 65, and its duration was under 2 months. The diagnostic basis comprised clinical symptoms, serum thyroxine and TRAb, thyroid ultrasound and orbital computed tomography.

Material for sequencing was blood. This rearrangement joins TRBV6-1 to TRBJ1-5; a weak D match, TRBD1 (6 bases). This receptor was taken from a man aged 50 to 59 with Graves' hyperthyroidism. In DNA, the CDR3 is TGTGCCAGCAGTGAAGGGATACAGGGTGGCAATCAGCCCCAGCATTTT. As protein: CASSEGIQGGNQPQHF.